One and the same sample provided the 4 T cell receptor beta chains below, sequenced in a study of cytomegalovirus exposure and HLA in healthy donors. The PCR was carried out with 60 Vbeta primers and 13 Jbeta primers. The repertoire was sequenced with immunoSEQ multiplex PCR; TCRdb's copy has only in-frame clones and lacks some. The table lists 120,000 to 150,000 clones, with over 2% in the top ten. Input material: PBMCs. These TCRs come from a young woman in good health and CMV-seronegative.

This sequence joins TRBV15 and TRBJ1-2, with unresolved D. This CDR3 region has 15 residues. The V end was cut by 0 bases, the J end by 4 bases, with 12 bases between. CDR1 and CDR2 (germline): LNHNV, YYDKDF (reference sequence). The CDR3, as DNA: TGTGCCACCAGCAGAGATGTGGCGGTCCCCTATGGCTACACCTTC. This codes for CATSRDVAVPYGYTF.

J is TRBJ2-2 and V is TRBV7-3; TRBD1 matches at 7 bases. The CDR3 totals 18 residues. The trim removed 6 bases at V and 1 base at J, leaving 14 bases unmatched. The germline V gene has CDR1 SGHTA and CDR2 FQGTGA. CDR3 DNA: TGTGCCAGCAGTTCGCCAGGGACAGTTTCTTTGAACACCGGGGAGCTGTTTTTT. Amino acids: CASSSPGTVSLNTGELFF.

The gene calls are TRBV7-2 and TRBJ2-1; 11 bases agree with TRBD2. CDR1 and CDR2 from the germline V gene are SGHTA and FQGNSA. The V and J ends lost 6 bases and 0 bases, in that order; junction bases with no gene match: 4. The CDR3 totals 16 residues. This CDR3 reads CASSPTSGISYNEQFF. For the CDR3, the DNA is TGTGCCAGCAGTCCGACTAGCGGGATCTCCTACAATGAGCAGTTCTTC.

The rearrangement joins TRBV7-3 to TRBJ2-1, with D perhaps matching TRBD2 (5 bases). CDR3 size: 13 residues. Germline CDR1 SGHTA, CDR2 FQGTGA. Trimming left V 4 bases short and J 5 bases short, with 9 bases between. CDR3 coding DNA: TGTGCCAGCAGCTCCCAGCGGAACAATGAGCAGTTCTTC. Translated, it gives CASSSQRNNEQFF.